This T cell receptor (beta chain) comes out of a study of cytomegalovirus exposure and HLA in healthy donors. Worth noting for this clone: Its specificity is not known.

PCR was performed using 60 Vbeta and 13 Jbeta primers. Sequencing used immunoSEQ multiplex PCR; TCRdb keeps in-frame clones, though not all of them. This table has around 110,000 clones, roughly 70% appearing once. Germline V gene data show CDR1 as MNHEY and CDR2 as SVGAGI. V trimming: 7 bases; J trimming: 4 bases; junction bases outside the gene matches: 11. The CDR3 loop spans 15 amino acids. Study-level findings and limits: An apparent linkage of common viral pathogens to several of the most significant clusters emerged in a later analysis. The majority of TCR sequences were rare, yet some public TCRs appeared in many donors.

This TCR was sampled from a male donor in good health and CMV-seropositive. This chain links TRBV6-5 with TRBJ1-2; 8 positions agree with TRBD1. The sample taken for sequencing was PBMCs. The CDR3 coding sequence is TGTGCCAGCACTAAGCAGGGGGCGCCTGGCTATGGCTACACCTTC. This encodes CASTKQGAPGYGYTF.